The TCR beta chain under discussion was sequenced for a study of T-cell memory formation after mild COVID-19. The study's findings and limits: Some clones that responded turned up in pre-infection memory, which suggests that cross-reactive memory joined in. Most CD4+ clones that shrank were in CM and EM, while CD8+ ones turned up in EMRA.

This clonotype has a handful of counts. Its specificity is not known. Via MiXCR, TCRdb re-called the 5' RACE reads, giving one row per CDR3 protein. The sample has under 250,000 distinct CDR3 sequences, more than 9% seen once; the top ten hold approximately 3%. This CDR3 region has 14 residues. Germline loops: CDR1 MNHEY, CDR2 SVGAGI. Between the trimmed V and J ends, which lost 8 bases and 8 bases, there was a span of 19 bases. The sample taken for sequencing was PBMCs or a T cell subset sorted from them (not recorded which). The clonotype originates from a man in his late teens or twenties who had mild COVID-19 (a few samples of this study predate the infection). Cell type and time point are not known. This sequence joins TRBV6-5 and TRBJ1-5; tentative D call: TRBD1 (5 bases). The CDR3 spells CASGGGRPAEPQHF. Here the CDR3 DNA reads TGTGCCAGCGGTGGGGGACGGCCGGCGGAGCCCCAGCATTTT.